One and the same sample provided the 19 T cell receptor beta chains below, sequenced in a study of response to subunit inactivated influenza vaccine. One entry per CDR3 protein results from TCRdb running MiXCR on the RT-PCR reads. The sample shows fewer than 750,000 distinct CDR3 sequences, roughly 15% of them seen only once. The sequences come from PBMCs from blood, collected 11 to 12 days after vaccination. The receptors were sampled from a man aged 45-60 years who received an inactivated influenza vaccine.

This chain joins TRBV30 and TRBJ1-4; no reliable D call. Germline CDR1 reads GTSNPN; CDR2 reads SVGIG (reference sequence). With 5 bases removed from V and 0 bases from J, the gap between germline ends came to 13 bases. This CDR3 spans 15 amino acids. The CDR3, as DNA: TGTGCCTGGGGCAAGATTTCTGCAACTAATGAAAAACTGTTTTTT. It yields the protein CAWGKISATNEKLFF.

The CDR3 loop reads CASSRPGQLNNEQFF. CDR3 DNA sequence: TGTGCCAGCAGTCGGCCGGGACAGCTAAACAATGAGCAGTTCTTC. The chain links TRBV6-2 or TRBV6-3 to TRBJ2-1; 7 nucleotides match TRBD1. Germline V gives CDR1 MNHEY, CDR2 SVGEGT. The CDR3 totals 15 residues. J lost 5 bases, V lost 5 bases, and 9 bases had no gene match.

This clonotype turned up a few times. This rearrangement joins TRBV20-1 to TRBJ2-5, with a possible D match to TRBD2 (5 bases). V shed 6 bases and J shed 4 bases, with 18 bases lying between them. The CDR3 is 14 residues long. CDR1 and CDR2 from the germline V gene are DFQATT and SNEGSKA (reference sequence). The CDR3 region has the DNA TGCAGTGCAGCCGGAGGATTTGGGCTAGAGACCCAGTACTTC. It specifies CSAAGGFGLETQYF.

This clonotype was recorded many times. The rearrangement joins TRBV11-2 to TRBJ1-1, with D possibly being TRBD1 (5 bases). The CDR3 sequence is 14 residues long. CDR1 SGHAT and CDR2 FQNNGV come from the germline V gene. V lost 6 bases, J lost 0 bases, and 11 bases lay in between. CDR3 sequence (DNA): TGTGCCAGCAGATGGGGACTAATGAACACTGAAGCTTTCTTT. Its protein product is CASRWGLMNTEAFF.

This clonotype came up a few times. V usage is TRBV11-1 and J usage is TRBJ2-1; 9 positions match TRBD2. The V segment lost 5 bases and the J segment 4 bases; nucleotides outside the gene matches: 18. The CDR3 covers 19 residues. Germline V CDR1 and CDR2: SGHAT, FQDESV (reference sequence). CDR3: CASSPRPLRTSVGYNEQFF. CDR3 coding DNA: TGTGCCAGCAGCCCCCGGCCTCTTCGGACTAGCGTAGGGTACAATGAGCAGTTCTTC.

This clonotype was observed a handful of times. V and J are TRBV5-4 and TRBJ2-4; either TRBD1 or TRBD2 may fit D (6 bases each). CDR1 is SGHNT, CDR2 YYREEE, per germline (reference sequence). V lost 3 bases to trimming and J lost 0 bases, with 13 bases between them. This CDR3 region has 16 residues. The CDR3 DNA is TGTGCCAGCAGCTCACAGGGAGGCCCAGCCAAAAACATTCAGTACTTC. Protein: CASSSQGGPAKNIQYF.

The rearrangement uses TRBV20-1 and TRBJ1-2, with D perhaps TRBD1 (5 bases). CDR1 and CDR2 (germline): DFQATT, SNEGSKA (reference sequence). The CDR3 runs to 14 residues. Trimming removed 0 bases at V and 8 bases at J, with 16 bases between. CDR3 nucleotide sequence: TGCAGTGCTAGAGATGGGAGGGGCCCTACGGGCTACACCTTC. Protein: CSARDGRGPTGYTF.

This clonotype was seen repeatedly, ten times or more. The chain recombines TRBV18 with TRBJ1-4; tentatively, D is TRBD1 (6 bases). Germline assignment: CDR1 KGHSH and CDR2 LQKENI. This CDR3 is built from 14 residues. V was trimmed by 1 base and J by 8 bases, leaving 11 bases between them. The CDR3 spells CASSPLRGGEKLFF. The CDR3 bases are TGTGCCAGCTCACCACTCAGGGGAGGAGAAAAACTGTTTTTT.

The rearrangement joins TRBV6-1 to TRBJ2-7; TRBD1 matches at 7 bases. The CDR3 has 15 residues. J was trimmed by 1 base and V by 6 bases; bases with no gene match: 9. The V gene's germline CDR1 is MNHNS and CDR2 SASEGT. CDR3 sequence: CASSRPGQPSYEQYF. The CDR3, as DNA: TGTGCCAGCAGCCGACCGGGACAGCCTTCCTACGAGCAGTACTTC.

The V and J genes are TRBV15 and TRBJ2-5, with a possible D match to TRBD1 (6 bases). V was cut by 5 bases and J by 3 bases, with 13 bases left in between. The CDR3 runs to 14 residues. Germline V gene lookup returns CDR1 LNHNV and CDR2 YYDKDF (reference sequence). The DNA for the CDR3 is TGTGCCACCAGCCCTCAAAGGGGGAAAGAGACCCAGTACTTC. As protein: CATSPQRGKETQYF. The variable domain in full, completed from reference TRBV15 and TRBJ2-5, reads DAMVIQNPRYQVTQFGKPVTLSCSQTLNHNVMYWYQQKSSQAPKLLFHYYDKDFNNEADTPDNFQSRRPNTSFCFLDIRSPGLGDTAMYLCATSPQRGKETQYFGPGTRLLVL.

The J gene is TRBJ1-1, the V gene TRBV28; no definite D call. Trimming cost V 2 bases and J 4 bases, with 17 bases left between them. Germline V gene data show CDR1 as MDHEN and CDR2 as SYDVKM. The CDR3 totals 16 residues. Written as DNA, the CDR3 is TGTGCCAGCAGTTTAGAGGGCCTATCAGTGGGCACTGAAGCTTTCTTT. It specifies CASSLEGLSVGTEAFF.

This clonotype showed up just a few times. The chain recombines TRBV4-1 with TRBJ1-3; D not resolved. Germline V gene sequence: CDR1 MGHRA, CDR2 YSYEKL. This CDR3 has 18 residues. V was clipped by 1 base and J by 4 bases, with 20 bases between them. The chain's CDR3 is CASSQGVSGGRRGNTIYF. For the CDR3, the DNA is TGCGCCAGCAGCCAAGGAGTGTCAGGTGGACGAAGAGGAAACACCATATATTTT.

In this sample, this clonotype turned up many times. The rearrangement uses TRBV29-1 and TRBJ2-7; D gene unclear. The ends were cut back, 1 base at V and 4 bases at J, with 5 bases in the middle. Germline V gene sequence: CDR1 SQVTM, CDR2 ANQGSEA. This CDR3 contains 11 residues. CDR3: CSVEVRYEQYF. In DNA, the CDR3 is TGCAGCGTTGAAGTGCGGTACGAGCAGTACTTC.

This clonotype was picked up a small number of times. DNA of the CDR3: TGTGCCAGCAGCGTAGTGAGCAGTTTTTATGGCTACACCTTC. Translating it yields CASSVVSSFYGYTF. The V call is TRBV9, the J call TRBJ1-2; no firm D call. V was shortened by 0 bases and J by 5 bases, with 11 bases between the two germline ends. CDR3 length: 14 amino acids. Germline V gene sequence: CDR1 SGDLS, CDR2 YYNGEE.

The chain uses TRBV7-9 and TRBJ2-2; D may be TRBD2 (6 bases). The CDR3 runs 16 residues. V was clipped by 1 base and J by 0 bases, with 9 bases between them. Germline lookup yields CDR1 SEHNR and CDR2 FQNEAQ (reference sequence). The CDR3 nucleotides read TGTGCCAGCAGCTTAGTCGGGGGAACGAACACCGGGGAGCTGTTTTTT. The encoded protein is CASSLVGGTNTGELFF.

This clonotype was counted at least ten times. The rearrangement uses TRBV5-1 and TRBJ2-1, with TRBD1 matching over 11 bases. J lost 7 bases, V lost 4 bases, and 7 bases had no gene match. Germline lookup yields CDR1 SGHRS and CDR2 YFSETQ. This CDR3 region has 15 residues. The CDR3 DNA reads as TGCGCCAGCAGCGTTGGACAGGGGGCATCTAATGAGCAGTTCTTC. Translated: CASSVGQGASNEQFF.

The chain carries TRBV7-2 and TRBJ1-5; D gene ambiguous. This CDR3 has 14 amino acids. The germline V gene has CDR1 SGHTA and CDR2 FQGNSA. The V end was cut by 4 bases, the J end by 3 bases, with 10 bases between. The CDR3 here is CASSSDWINQPQHF. Here the CDR3 DNA reads TGTGCCAGCAGCTCCGATTGGATCAATCAGCCCCAGCATTTT.

This clonotype was detected only a few times. The V gene is TRBV12-3 or TRBV12-4, the J gene TRBJ2-7; D might be TRBD1 or TRBD2, each matching 5 bases. Between the trimmed V and J ends, which lost 5 bases and 5 bases, there was a span of 10 bases. This CDR3 spans 12 amino acids. The CDR3 loop reads CASSPWGNEQYF. For the CDR3, the DNA is TGTGCCAGCAGTCCCTGGGGGAACGAGCAGTACTTC.

This sequence joins TRBV6-1 and TRBJ2-7; D remains unclear. The CDR3 has 13 residues. V was clipped by 9 bases and J by 4 bases, with 16 bases between them. Germline V gives CDR1 MNHNS, CDR2 SASEGT. The CDR3: CARLRGGTYEQYF. CDR3 coding DNA: TGTGCCAGACTGAGAGGCGGAACATACGAGCAGTACTTC.